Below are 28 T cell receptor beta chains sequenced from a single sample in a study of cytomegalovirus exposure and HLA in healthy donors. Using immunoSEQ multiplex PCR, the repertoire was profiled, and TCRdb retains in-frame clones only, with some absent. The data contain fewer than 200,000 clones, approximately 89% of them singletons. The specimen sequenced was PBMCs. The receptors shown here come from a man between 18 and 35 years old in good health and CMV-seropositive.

The CDR3 reads CASSGQAEGYEQYF. In DNA form, the CDR3 reads TGTGCCAGCAGCGGACAGGCAGAGGGCTACGAGCAGTACTTC. The chain is built from TRBV27 and TRBJ2-7; 7 positions match TRBD1. Germline assignment: CDR1 MNHEY and CDR2 SMNVEV (reference sequence). V lost 6 bases and J lost 3; bases outside the gene matches: 8. This CDR3 contains 14 residues.

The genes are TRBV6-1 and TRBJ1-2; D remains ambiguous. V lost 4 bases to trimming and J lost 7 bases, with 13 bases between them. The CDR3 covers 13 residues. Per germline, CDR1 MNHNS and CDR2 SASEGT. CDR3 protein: CASSVTGRGGYTF. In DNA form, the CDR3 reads TGTGCCAGCAGTGTGACGGGTAGAGGTGGCTACACCTTC.

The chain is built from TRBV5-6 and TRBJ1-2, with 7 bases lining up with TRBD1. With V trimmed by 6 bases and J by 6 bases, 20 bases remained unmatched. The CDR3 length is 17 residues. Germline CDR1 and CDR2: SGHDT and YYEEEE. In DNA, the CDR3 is TGTGCCAGCACCCCAGGAACGGAGGGGGCTCGGGGCAATGGCTACACCTTC. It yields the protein CASTPGTEGARGNGYTF.

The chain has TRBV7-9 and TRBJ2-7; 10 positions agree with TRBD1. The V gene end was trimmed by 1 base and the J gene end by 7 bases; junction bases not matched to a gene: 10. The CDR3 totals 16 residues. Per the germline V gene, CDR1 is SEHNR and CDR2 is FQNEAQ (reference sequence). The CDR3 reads CASSLGPGQGSWEQYF. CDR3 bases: TGTGCCAGCAGCTTAGGGCCGGGACAGGGGTCATGGGAGCAGTACTTC.

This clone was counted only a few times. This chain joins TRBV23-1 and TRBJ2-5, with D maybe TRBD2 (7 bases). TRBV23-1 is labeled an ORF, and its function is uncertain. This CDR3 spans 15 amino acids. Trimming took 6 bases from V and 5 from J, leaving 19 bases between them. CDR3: CASRPKGGNEETQYF. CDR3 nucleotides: TGCGCCAGCAGGCCCAAGGGGGGGAATGAGGAGACCCAGTACTTC.

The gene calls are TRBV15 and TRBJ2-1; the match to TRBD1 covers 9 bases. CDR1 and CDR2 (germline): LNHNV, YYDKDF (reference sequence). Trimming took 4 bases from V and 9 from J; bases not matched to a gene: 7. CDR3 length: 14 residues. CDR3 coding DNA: TGTGCCACCAGCATTCAAACAGGGGGCGGTGAGCAGTTCTTC. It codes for CATSIQTGGGEQFF. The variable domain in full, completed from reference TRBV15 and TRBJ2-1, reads DAMVIQNPRYQVTQFGKPVTLSCSQTLNHNVMYWYQQKSSQAPKLLFHYYDKDFNNEADTPDNFQSRRPNTSFCFLDIRSPGLGDTAMYLCATSIQTGGGEQFFGPGTRLTVL.

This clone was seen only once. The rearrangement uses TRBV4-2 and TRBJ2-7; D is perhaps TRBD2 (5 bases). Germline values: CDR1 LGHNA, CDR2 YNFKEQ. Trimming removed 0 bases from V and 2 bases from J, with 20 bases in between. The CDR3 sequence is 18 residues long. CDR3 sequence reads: CASSQDGTHGGRTYEQYF. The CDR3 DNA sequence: TGTGCCAGCAGCCAAGATGGAACTCATGGCGGGCGAACCTACGAGCAGTACTTC.

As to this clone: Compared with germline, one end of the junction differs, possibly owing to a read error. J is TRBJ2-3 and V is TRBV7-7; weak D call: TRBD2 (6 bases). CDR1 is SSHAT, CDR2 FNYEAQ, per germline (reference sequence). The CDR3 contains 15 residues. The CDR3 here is CASSFGGALTDTQYF. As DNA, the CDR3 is TGTGCTAGCAGCTTCGGAGGGGCCCTCACAGATACGCAGTATTTT.

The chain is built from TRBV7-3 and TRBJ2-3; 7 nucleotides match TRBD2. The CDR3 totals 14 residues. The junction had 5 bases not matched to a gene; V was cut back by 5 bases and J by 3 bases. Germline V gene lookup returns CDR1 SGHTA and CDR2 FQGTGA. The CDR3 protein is CASSPGGWTDTQYF. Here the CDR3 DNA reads TGTGCCAGCAGCCCGGGGGGATGGACAGATACGCAGTATTTT.

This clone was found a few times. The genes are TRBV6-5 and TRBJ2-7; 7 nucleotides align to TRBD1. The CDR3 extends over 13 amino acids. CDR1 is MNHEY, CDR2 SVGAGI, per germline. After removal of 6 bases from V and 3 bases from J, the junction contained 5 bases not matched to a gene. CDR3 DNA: TGTGCCAGCAGGAGGGCAGGGGGCTACGAGCAGTACTTC. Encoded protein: CASRRAGGYEQYF.

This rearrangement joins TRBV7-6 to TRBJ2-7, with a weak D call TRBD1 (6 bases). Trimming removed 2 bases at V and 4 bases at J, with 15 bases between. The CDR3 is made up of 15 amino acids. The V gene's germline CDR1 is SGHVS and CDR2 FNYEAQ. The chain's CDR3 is CASSLRAGENYEQYF. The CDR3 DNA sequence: TGTGCCAGCAGCTTAAGGGCAGGGGAAAATTACGAGCAGTACTTC. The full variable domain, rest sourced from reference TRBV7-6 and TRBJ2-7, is GAGVSQSPRYKVTKRGQDVALRCDPISGHVSLYWYRQALGQGPEFLTYFNYEAQQDKSGLPNDRFSAERPEGSISTLTIQRTEQRDSAMYRCASSLRAGENYEQYFGPGTRLTVT.

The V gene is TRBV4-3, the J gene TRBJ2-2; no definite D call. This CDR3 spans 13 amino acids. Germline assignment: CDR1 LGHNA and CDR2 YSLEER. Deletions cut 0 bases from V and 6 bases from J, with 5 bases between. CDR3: CASSQDLPGELFF. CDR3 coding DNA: TGCGCCAGCAGCCAAGATCTCCCCGGGGAGCTGTTTTTT.

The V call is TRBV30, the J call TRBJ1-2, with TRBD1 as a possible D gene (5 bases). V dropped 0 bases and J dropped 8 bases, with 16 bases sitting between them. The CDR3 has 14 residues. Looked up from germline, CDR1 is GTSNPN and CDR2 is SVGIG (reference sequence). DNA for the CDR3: TGTGCCTGGAGTGTGACAGTCTTTTTCTCCGGCTACACCTTC. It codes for CAWSVTVFFSGYTF.

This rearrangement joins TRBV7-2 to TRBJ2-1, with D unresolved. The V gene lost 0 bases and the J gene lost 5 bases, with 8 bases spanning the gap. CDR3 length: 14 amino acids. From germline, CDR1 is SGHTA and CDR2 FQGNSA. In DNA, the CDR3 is TGTGCCAGCAGCTTAGCCTATAATAACAATGAGCAGTTCTTC. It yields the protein CASSLAYNNNEQFF.

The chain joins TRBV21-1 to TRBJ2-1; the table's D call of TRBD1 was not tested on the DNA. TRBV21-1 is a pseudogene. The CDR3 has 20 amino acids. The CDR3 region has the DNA TGTGCCAGCAGCAGGGATCCGGGACAGGGATCATCGAGCTCCTACAATGAGCAGTTCTTC. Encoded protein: CASSRDPGQGSSSSYNEQFF.

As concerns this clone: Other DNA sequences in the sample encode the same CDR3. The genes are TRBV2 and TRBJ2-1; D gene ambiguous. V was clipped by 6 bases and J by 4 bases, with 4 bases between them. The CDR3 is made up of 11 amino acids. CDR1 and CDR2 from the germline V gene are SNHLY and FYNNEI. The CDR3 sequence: CASSYYNEQFF. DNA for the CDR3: TGTGCCAGCAGCTATTACAATGAGCAGTTCTTC.

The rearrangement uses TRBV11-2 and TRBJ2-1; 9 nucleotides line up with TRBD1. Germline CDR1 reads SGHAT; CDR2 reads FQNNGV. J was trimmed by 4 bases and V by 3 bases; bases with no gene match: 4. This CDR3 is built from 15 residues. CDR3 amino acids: CASSLRQGVYNEQFF. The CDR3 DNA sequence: TGTGCCAGCAGCTTGCGACAGGGGGTATACAATGAGCAGTTCTTC.

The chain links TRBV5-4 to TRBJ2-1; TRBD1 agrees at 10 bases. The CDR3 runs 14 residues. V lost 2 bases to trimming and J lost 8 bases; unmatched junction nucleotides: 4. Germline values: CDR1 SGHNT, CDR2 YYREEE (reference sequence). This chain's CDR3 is CASSLGDRGHEQFF. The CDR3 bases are TGTGCCAGCAGCTTAGGGGACAGGGGCCATGAGCAGTTCTTC.

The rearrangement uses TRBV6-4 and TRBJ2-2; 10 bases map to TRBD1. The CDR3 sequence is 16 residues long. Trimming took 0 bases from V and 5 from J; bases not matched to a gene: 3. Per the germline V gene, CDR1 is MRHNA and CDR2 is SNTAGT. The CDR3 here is CASSDSGTGATGELFF. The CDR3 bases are TGTGCCAGCAGTGACTCCGGGACAGGGGCAACCGGGGAGCTGTTTTTT.

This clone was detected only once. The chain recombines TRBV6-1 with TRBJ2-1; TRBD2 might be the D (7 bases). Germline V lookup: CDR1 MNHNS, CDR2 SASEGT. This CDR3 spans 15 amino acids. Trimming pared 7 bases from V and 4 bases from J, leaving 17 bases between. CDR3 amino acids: CASIDWGGGYNEQFF. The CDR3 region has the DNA TGTGCCAGCATCGATTGGGGGGGCGGGTACAATGAGCAGTTCTTC.

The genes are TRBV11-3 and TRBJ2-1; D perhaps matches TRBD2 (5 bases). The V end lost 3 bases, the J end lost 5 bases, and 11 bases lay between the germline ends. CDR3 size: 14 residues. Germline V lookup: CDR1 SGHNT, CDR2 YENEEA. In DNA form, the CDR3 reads TGTGCCAGCAGCTTGGACGGAGGAAACAATGAGCAGTTCTTC. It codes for CASSLDGGNNEQFF. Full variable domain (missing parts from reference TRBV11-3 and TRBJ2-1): EAGVVQSPRYKIIEKKQPVAFWCNPISGHNTLYWYLQNLGQGPELLIRYENEEAVDDSQLPKDRFSAERLKGVDSTLKIQPAELGDSAVYLCASSLDGGNNEQFFGPGTRLTVL.

The CDR3 DNA reads TGTGCCAGCAGCTTACGTGGGCAGTCCTACAATGAGCAGTTCTTC. This sequence encodes CASSLRGQSYNEQFF. The chain carries TRBV7-3 and TRBJ2-1; D is unclear. The V gene's germline CDR1 is SGHTA and CDR2 FQGTGA. Trimming took off 2 bases at V and 1 base at J, with 9 bases between the two ends. This CDR3 is built from 15 residues.

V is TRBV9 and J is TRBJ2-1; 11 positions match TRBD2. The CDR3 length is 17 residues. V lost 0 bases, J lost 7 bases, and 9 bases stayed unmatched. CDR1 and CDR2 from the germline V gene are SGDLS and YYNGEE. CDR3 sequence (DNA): TGTGCCAGCAGCGTAGCGTCCACTAGCGGGAGAACTAATGAGCAGTTCTTC. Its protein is CASSVASTSGRTNEQFF.

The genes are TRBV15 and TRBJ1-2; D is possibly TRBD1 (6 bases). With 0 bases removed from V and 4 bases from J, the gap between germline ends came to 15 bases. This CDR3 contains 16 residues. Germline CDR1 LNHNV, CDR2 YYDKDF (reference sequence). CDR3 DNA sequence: TGTGCCACCAGCAGAGATGCGGGGGGCTTAGGCTATGGCTACACCTTC. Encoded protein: CATSRDAGGLGYGYTF. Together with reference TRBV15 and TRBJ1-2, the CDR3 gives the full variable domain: DAMVIQNPRYQVTQFGKPVTLSCSQTLNHNVMYWYQQKSSQAPKLLFHYYDKDFNNEADTPDNFQSRRPNTSFCFLDIRSPGLGDTAMYLCATSRDAGGLGYGYTFGSGTRLTVV.

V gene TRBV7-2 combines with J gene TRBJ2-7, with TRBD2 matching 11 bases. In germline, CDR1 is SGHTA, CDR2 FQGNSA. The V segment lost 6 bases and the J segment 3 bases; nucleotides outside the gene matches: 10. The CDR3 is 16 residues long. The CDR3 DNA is TGTGCCAGCAGTCTAGCGGGGGGTGATTCAATCTACGAGCAGTACTTC. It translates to CASSLAGGDSIYEQYF.

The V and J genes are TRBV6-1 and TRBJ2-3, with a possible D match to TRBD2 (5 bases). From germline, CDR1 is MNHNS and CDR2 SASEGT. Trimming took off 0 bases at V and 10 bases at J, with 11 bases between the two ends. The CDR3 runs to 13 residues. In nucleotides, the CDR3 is TGTGCCAGCAGTGAAGCGCTTTTGGAGGCGCAGTATTTT. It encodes CASSEALLEAQYF.

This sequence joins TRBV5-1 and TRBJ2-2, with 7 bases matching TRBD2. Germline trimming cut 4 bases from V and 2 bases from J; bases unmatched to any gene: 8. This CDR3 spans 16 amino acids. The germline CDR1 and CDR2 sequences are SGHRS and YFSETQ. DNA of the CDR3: TGCGCCAGCAGCGCGACCGGGACTACTAACACCGGGGAGCTGTTTTTT. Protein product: CASSATGTTNTGELFF. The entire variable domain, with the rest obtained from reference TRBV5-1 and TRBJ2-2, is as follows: KAGVTQTPRYLIKTRGQQVTLSCSPISGHRSVSWYQQTPGQGLQFLFEYFSETQRNKGNFPGRFSGRQFSNSRSEMNVSTLELGDSALYLCASSATGTTNTGELFFGEGSRLTVL.

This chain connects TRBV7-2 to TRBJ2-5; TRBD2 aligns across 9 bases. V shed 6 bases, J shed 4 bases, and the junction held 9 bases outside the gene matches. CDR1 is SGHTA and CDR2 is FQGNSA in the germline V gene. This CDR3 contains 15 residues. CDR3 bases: TGTGCCAGCAGTTCCGGGACTAGCCGCGCAGAGACCCAGTACTTC. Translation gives CASSSGTSRAETQYF.